This T cell receptor beta chain was sequenced for a study of blood T cells in healthy people across ages. The CDR3 covers 14 residues. Trimming took off 8 bases at V and 2 bases at J, with 10 bases between the two ends. Primers used in a second PCR of roughly 6 to 11 cycles were a sample-barcoded 5' primer and a J-beta primer mix. The template-switch adaptor was a 5' adaptor with 12 random nucleotides. It tagged each cDNA molecule. TCRdb used MiXCR to reprocess the 5' RACE reads, holding one entry per CDR3 protein. The sample includes some 890,000 distinct CDR3 sequences, roughly 28% of them seen just once. These data also formed part of another study, on T cells of mothers and their children.

The sequencing input was blood. This TCR came from a woman in her thirties or forties in good health. The chain combines TRBV12-3 or TRBV12-4 with TRBJ2-6; D not resolved. CDR3 region: CASGLRAGANVLTF. The CDR3 bases are TGTGCCAGCGGCTTAAGAGCTGGGGCCAACGTCCTGACTTTC.